This paragraph covers one T cell receptor beta chain sequence. Trimming removed 3 bases from V and 5 bases from J; junction bases left unmatched: 8. CDR1 and CDR2 (germline): SGDLS, YYNGEE. The CDR3 sequence is 16 residues long. This entry is derived from a study of T cell changes during pregnancy in multiple sclerosis. TCRdb's table, derived via immunoSEQ multiplex PCR, lists solely in-frame clones and lacks some. The sample lists tens of thousands of clones; roughly 94% were seen once. The sequence came from a female donor with multiple sclerosis, enrolled in a pregnancy study. The sample in question was CD8+ T cells from peripheral blood mononuclear cells, obtained after pregnancy. The chain combines TRBV9 with TRBJ2-5; 12 positions match TRBD2. The CDR3 spells CASSGLAGGPWETQYF. Here the CDR3 DNA reads TGTGCCAGCAGCGGTCTAGCGGGAGGGCCTTGGGAGACCCAGTACTTC.